Presented here are 5 T cell receptor beta chains from one specimen sequenced in a study of OX40 agonist ivuxolimab in advanced cancers. Here immunoSEQ multiplex PCR was the method, and the copy in TCRdb shows in-frame clones only, minus some. Here the sample spans over 90,000 clones, about 90% being singletons. Sequenced material: CD4+ or CD8+ T cells sorted from blood, taken in a trial of the OX40 agonist ivuxolimab. Every receptor here comes from an adult with an advanced solid tumor such as melanoma, head and neck, liver or kidney cancer.

This sequence joins TRBV11-1 and TRBJ2-5; 13 nucleotides line up with TRBD2. This CDR3 has 16 residues. CDR1 and CDR2 (germline): SGHAT, FQDESV (reference sequence). V gave up 5 bases and J gave up 2 bases; unmatched junction bases: 5. DNA of the CDR3: TGTGCCAGCAGCCCCAGACTAGCGGGGGGTCAAGAGACCCAGTACTTC. Its protein product is CASSPRLAGGQETQYF.

This clone is a singleton in its sample. V gene TRBV2 combines with J gene TRBJ2-7; possibly TRBD1 for D (6 bases). V was trimmed by 0 bases and J by 4 bases, leaving 16 bases between them. Germline V lookup: CDR1 SNHLY, CDR2 FYNNEI. The CDR3 loop spans 16 amino acids. CDR3 nucleotides: TGTGCCAGCAGTGAAGCTCGACCAACCCAGGGGTACGAGCAGTACTTC. It codes for CASSEARPTQGYEQYF.

This chain joins TRBV14 and TRBJ2-3; D possibly corresponds to TRBD1 (5 bases). Between the trimmed V and J ends, which lost 4 bases and 0 bases, there was a span of 8 bases. The CDR3 spans 14 residues. CDR1 and CDR2 from the germline V gene are SGHDN and FVKESK. CDR3 residues: CASSPQGSTDTQYF. Written as DNA, the CDR3 is TGTGCCAGCAGCCCCCAGGGTAGCACAGATACGCAGTATTTT.

The chain employs TRBV18 and TRBJ1-2; 8 nucleotides agree with TRBD1. The CDR3 has 15 residues. CDR1 and CDR2 from the germline V gene are KGHSH and LQKENI. V lost 5 bases, J lost 4 bases, and 9 bases stayed unmatched. CDR3 bases: TGTGCCAGCTCAGCAACTTCAGGGGGCGGCTATGGCTACACCTTC. Translating it yields CASSATSGGGYGYTF.

The chain couples TRBV9 to TRBJ2-1; a weak D match, TRBD2 (5 bases). V lost 1 base and J 9 bases, leaving 17 bases between the germline ends. The CDR3 has 15 residues. Germline V CDR1 and CDR2: SGDLS, YYNGEE. The CDR3 nucleotides are TGTGCCAGCAGCGTATCCGACTACCATGTGGGTGAGCAGTTCTTC. Translated: CASSVSDYHVGEQFF.